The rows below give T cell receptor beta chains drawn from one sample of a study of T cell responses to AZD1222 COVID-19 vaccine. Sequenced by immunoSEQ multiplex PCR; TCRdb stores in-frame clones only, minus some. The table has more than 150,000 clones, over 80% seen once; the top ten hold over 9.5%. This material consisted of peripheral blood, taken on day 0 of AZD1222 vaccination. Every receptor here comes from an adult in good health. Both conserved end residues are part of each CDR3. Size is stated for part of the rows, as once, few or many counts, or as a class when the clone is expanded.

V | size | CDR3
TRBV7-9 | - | CASSPQRGQWDNEQFF
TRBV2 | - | CASSDSSSPDTGELFF
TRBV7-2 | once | CASSFRGGQTDTQYF
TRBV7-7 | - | CASSPGLAGKETQYF
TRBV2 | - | CASSERGLAGGQETQYF
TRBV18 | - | CASSPGGADTQYF
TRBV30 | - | CAWQGATNTGELFF
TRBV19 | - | CASRSTDRGSGELFF
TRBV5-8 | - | CASSLVLRAGRDQPQHF
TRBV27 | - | CASSFKLFTEAFF
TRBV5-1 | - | CASSPAGRELNEKLFF
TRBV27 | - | CASSSGLLGELFF
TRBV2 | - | CASSFRGPGRGEQFF
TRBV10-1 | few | CASAQKLTNEKLFF
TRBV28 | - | CASSSVAGFTDTQYF
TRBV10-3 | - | CATEGGTSYEQYF
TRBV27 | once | CATLGGYGYTF
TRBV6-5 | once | CASSLVAAYNEQFF
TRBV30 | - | CAWSVYMNTEAFF
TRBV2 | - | CASSRLRQGPRQPQHF
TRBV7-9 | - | CASSLGLSWENSYEQYF
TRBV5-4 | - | CASSLWSGTHEQYF
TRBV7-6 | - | CASSQRPTVSYEQYF
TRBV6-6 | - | CASSYQDRDHEQYF
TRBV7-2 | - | CASSLRGEQPQHF
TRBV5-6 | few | CASSLGATMNTEAFF
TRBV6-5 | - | CASSHQWIPNSPLHF
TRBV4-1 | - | CASSYPGTGNEKLFF
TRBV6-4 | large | CASSKTGPGELFF
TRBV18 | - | CASSPDRDEQFF
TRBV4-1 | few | CASSQDRGRGYEKLFF
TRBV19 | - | CASSLLPGQGYGYTF